These 4 T cell receptor beta chains originate from one sample sequenced in a study of Ad26.COV2.S vaccination and SARS-CoV-2 variants. Sequenced by immunoSEQ multiplex PCR; TCRdb stores in-frame clones only, minus some. The data contain 360,000 or so clones, 87% of them singletons. Treatment reported: roughly 18 received Ad26.COV2.S at low or high dose, single or two shots; about 5 received placebo; per-sample allocation not given. The samples date from day 63 after the first vaccine or placebo injection. The sample here was peripheral blood, taken in a trial of Ad26.COV2.S vaccine versus placebo. These receptors originate from a person aged 18-65 years who received the Ad26.COV2.S COVID-19 vaccine or a placebo.

Only a few counts were recorded for this clone. The chain couples TRBV5-1 to TRBJ2-7; 9 bases are shared with TRBD1. CDR1 and CDR2 (germline): SGHRS, YFSETQ. V dropped 0 bases and J dropped 3; count of bases not matched to a gene: 7. There are 16 residues in the CDR3. CDR3 loop: CASSLARDRVNYEQYF. In nucleotides, the CDR3 is TGCGCCAGCAGCTTGGCACGGGACAGGGTCAACTACGAGCAGTACTTC. Full variable domain (remainder filled in from reference TRBV5-1 and TRBJ2-7): KAGVTQTPRYLIKTRGQQVTLSCSPISGHRSVSWYQQTPGQGLQFLFEYFSETQRNKGNFPGRFSGRQFSNSRSEMNVSTLELGDSALYLCASSLARDRVNYEQYFGPGTRLTVT.

The chain carries TRBV5-1 and TRBJ2-7; 7 bases are shared with TRBD1. The V and J ends lost 2 bases and 3 bases, in that order; junction bases with no gene match: 5. Germline lookup yields CDR1 SGHRS and CDR2 YFSETQ. CDR3 length equals 14 residues. The CDR3 spells CASSFWDSNYEQYF. The CDR3 region has the DNA TGCGCCAGCAGCTTCTGGGACAGCAACTACGAGCAGTACTTC.

The rearrangement links TRBV4-3 to TRBJ2-2; D is uncertain. From germline, CDR1 is LGHNA and CDR2 YSLEER. V lost 0 bases, J lost 6 bases, and 8 bases lay in between. The CDR3 runs to 14 residues. Here the CDR3 DNA reads TGCGCCAGCAGCCAAGACAGCCTTGCCGGGGAGCTGTTTTTT. It is translated as CASSQDSLAGELFF.

In its sample, this clone was seen once. The rearrangement links TRBV27 to TRBJ2-2; 8 nucleotides agree with TRBD1. This CDR3 spans 15 amino acids. V trimming: 5 bases; J trimming: 0 bases; junction bases outside the gene matches: 2. CDR1 is MNHEY and CDR2 is SMNVEV in the germline V gene (reference sequence). The DNA of the CDR3 is TGTGCCAGCAGTAGGACAGGGCCGAACACCGGGGAGCTGTTTTTT. This codes for CASSRTGPNTGELFF.